These 24 T cell receptor beta chains share one sample of origin, sequenced in a study of blood T cell repertoires in COVID-19. Data came from immunoSEQ multiplex PCR; TCRdb stores just in-frame clones and leaves some out. Among some 490,000 clones listed, approximately 90% were seen once. Material: PBMCs or T cells enriched from blood (not recorded which). Receptors were obtained from a woman aged 60-75 years who had recovered from COVID-19.

The rearrangement links TRBV12-3 or TRBV12-4 to TRBJ1-2, with D possibly being TRBD1 (5 bases). This CDR3 region has 12 residues. The V gene lost 7 bases and the J gene lost 7 bases, with 13 bases spanning the gap. The CDR3 nucleotides are TGTGCCAGCACCCAGGGTGGGCTTGGCTACACCTTC. Its protein is CASTQGGLGYTF.

Comment on this clone: Other DNA sequences within the sample encode an identical CDR3. The gene calls are TRBV12-3 or TRBV12-4 and TRBJ2-3, with a possible D match to TRBD1 (5 bases). The CDR3 runs to 13 residues. Deletions cut 7 bases from V and 0 bases from J, with 8 bases between. The DNA of the CDR3 is TGTGCCAGCAAAAGGGGCAGCACAGATACGCAGTATTTT. Its protein product is CASKRGSTDTQYF.

This sequence joins TRBV6-5 and TRBJ1-2; possibly TRBD1 for D (5 bases). Germline V gives CDR1 MNHEY, CDR2 SVGAGI. CDR3 length: 13 residues. The V gene lost 0 bases and the J gene lost 8 bases, with 10 bases spanning the gap. The CDR3 DNA reads TGTGCCAGCAGTTACTCCGTTGGGGGGGGCTACACCTTC. Protein sequence: CASSYSVGGGYTF.

About this clone: Other nucleotide sequences in the sample specify the same CDR3. The CDR3 sequence: CASSLAGQGANEKLFF. The CDR3 nucleotides read TGCGCCAGCAGCTTGGCCGGACAGGGAGCTAATGAAAAACTGTTTTTT. The chain has TRBV5-1 and TRBJ1-4; 8 positions agree with TRBD1. The trim removed 0 bases at V and 3 bases at J, leaving 4 bases unmatched. Germline V gene sequence: CDR1 SGHRS, CDR2 YFSETQ. The CDR3 is 16 amino acids.

The chain recombines TRBV19 with TRBJ1-1, with 7 positions matching TRBD1. The V segment lost 5 bases and the J segment 11 bases; nucleotides outside the gene matches: 11. Germline V gives CDR1 LNHDA, CDR2 SQIVND (reference sequence). The CDR3 extends over 13 amino acids. The CDR3 sequence: CASSAGQPRLAFF. CDR3 nucleotides: TGTGCCAGTAGTGCGGGACAGCCCAGGTTGGCTTTCTTT.

J is TRBJ1-1 and V is TRBV29-1, with D possibly TRBD1 on 5 matching bases. Germline V gene data show CDR1 as SQVTM and CDR2 as ANQGSEA. V dropped 0 bases and J dropped 8 bases, with 16 bases sitting between them. This CDR3 is built from 14 residues. The CDR3 here is CSVEEGPGGTEAFF. Here the CDR3 DNA reads TGCAGCGTTGAAGAGGGGCCGGGGGGGACGGAAGCTTTCTTT. The full variable domain, in which reference TRBV29-1 and TRBJ1-1 provide the parts outside the CDR3, is SAVISQKPSRDICQRGTSLTIQCQVDSQVTMMFWYRQQPGQSLTLIATANQGSEATYESGFVIDKFPISRPNLTFSTLTVSNMSPEDSSIYLCSVEEGPGGTEAFFGQGTRLTVV.

The V call is TRBV19, the J call TRBJ1-5; D is unresolved. The germline gives CDR1 LNHDA, CDR2 SQIVND (reference sequence). The germline V and J ends were trimmed by 6 bases and 0 bases, with 6 bases remaining between them. The length of the CDR3 is 13 residues. CDR3 amino acids: CASSAYSNQPQHF. The CDR3 nucleotides read TGTGCCAGTAGCGCCTATAGCAATCAGCCCCAGCATTTT.

V is TRBV11-2 and J is TRBJ1-2; the D gene is possibly TRBD1 (6 bases). This CDR3 has 14 amino acids. In germline, CDR1 is SGHAT, CDR2 FQNNGV. The V gene lost 1 base and the J gene lost 4 bases, with 10 bases spanning the gap. The CDR3 DNA reads TGTGCCAGCAGCTTAGTTGGCAGGGGCTATGGCTACACCTTC. Translation: CASSLVGRGYGYTF.

The rearrangement uses TRBV4-1 and TRBJ2-3, with 8 positions matching TRBD1. The germline V gene has CDR1 MGHRA and CDR2 YSYEKL. The CDR3 sequence is 14 residues long. V lost 4 bases and J lost 3; bases outside the gene matches: 3. CDR3 in amino acids: CASSPRQGTDTQYF. CDR3 nucleotide sequence: TGCGCCAGCAGCCCTAGACAGGGGACAGATACGCAGTATTTT.

This rearrangement joins TRBV25-1 to TRBJ1-1; D remains ambiguous. Germline assignment: CDR1 MGHDK and CDR2 SYGVNS. The CDR3 length is 14 residues. V lost 3 bases to trimming and J lost 1 base, with 9 bases between them. CDR3 sequence: CASSEAGENTEAFF. In DNA, the CDR3 is TGTGCCAGCAGTGAGGCAGGTGAGAACACTGAAGCTTTCTTT.

The V call is TRBV5-1, the J call TRBJ2-5, with no clear D. Germline loops: CDR1 SGHRS, CDR2 YFSETQ. This CDR3 comprises 14 residues. Between the trimmed V and J ends, which lost 0 bases and 3 bases, there was a span of 9 bases. CDR3 amino acids: CASSLAPGKETQYF. The DNA for the CDR3 is TGCGCCAGCAGCTTGGCCCCAGGTAAAGAGACCCAGTACTTC.

This chain joins TRBV5-4 and TRBJ2-1; TRBD1 matches 8 bases. The CDR3 covers 16 residues. Germline V gene lookup returns CDR1 SGHNT and CDR2 YYREEE (reference sequence). The J segment lost 7 bases and the V segment lost 4 bases, leaving 13 bases of the junction unmatched. CDR3 loop: CASSQSRDRIKNEQFF. The CDR3 coding sequence is TGTGCCAGCAGCCAGAGCCGGGACAGGATTAAGAATGAGCAGTTCTTC.

The chain joins TRBV4-1 to TRBJ1-4; 9 nucleotides match TRBD1. Germline values: CDR1 MGHRA, CDR2 YSYEKL. V lost 3 bases and J lost 6; bases outside the gene matches: 8. The CDR3 spans 16 residues. Written as DNA, the CDR3 is TGCGCCAGCAGCCACGATTCGGGACAGGGACATGAAAAACTGTTTTTT. Protein: CASSHDSGQGHEKLFF.

The chain joins TRBV13 to TRBJ1-4, with 7 bases aligning to TRBD1. V lost 5 bases and J lost 1; bases outside the gene matches: 16. This CDR3 contains 19 residues. From germline, CDR1 is PRHDT and CDR2 FYEKMQ (reference sequence). CDR3 sequence (DNA): TGTGCCAGCAGCACCTCGACAGGGCTGTTGGTTGGAACTAATGAAAAACTGTTTTTT. It translates to CASSTSTGLLVGTNEKLFF. Based on the CDR3 plus reference TRBV13 and TRBJ1-4, the full variable domain is AAGVIQSPRHLIKEKRETATLKCYPIPRHDTVYWYQQGPGQDPQFLISFYEKMQSDKGSIPDRFSAQQFSDYHSELNMSSLELGDSALYFCASSTSTGLLVGTNEKLFFGSGTQLSVL.

J is TRBJ2-4 and V is TRBV10-1; 8 bases are a match to TRBD1. Germline values: CDR1 WNHNN, CDR2 SYGVQD (reference sequence). The CDR3 has 15 residues. The ends lost 4 bases at V and 3 bases at J; junction bases unmatched: 5. CDR3 in amino acids: CASSATGVDKNIQYF. CDR3 nucleotides: TGCGCCAGCAGTGCGACAGGGGTTGACAAAAACATTCAGTACTTC.

The table lists this clone with a few counts. The chain is built from TRBV19 and TRBJ1-2; 8 nucleotides line up with TRBD1. Germline CDR1 is LNHDA and CDR2 is SQIVND (reference sequence). The CDR3 runs to 18 residues. V was clipped by 2 bases and J by 4 bases; unmatched bases: 15. CDR3: CASSISRDRWMGRYGYTF. CDR3 nucleotide sequence: TGTGCCAGTAGTATATCCAGGGACAGGTGGATGGGACGCTATGGCTACACCTTC.

This sequence joins TRBV24-1 and TRBJ1-1; 9 bases are shared with TRBD1. The V gene's germline CDR1 is KGHDR and CDR2 SFDVKD. The trim removed 4 bases at V and 10 bases at J, leaving 6 bases unmatched. The CDR3 covers 13 residues. The CDR3 protein is CATSEGTGRGAFF. As DNA, the CDR3 is TGTGCCACCAGTGAGGGGACAGGGCGCGGAGCTTTCTTT.

The chain links TRBV10-1 to TRBJ1-1, with a tentative D call TRBD1 (6 bases). The CDR3 loop spans 13 amino acids. The V gene lost 4 bases and the J gene lost 1 base, with 7 bases spanning the gap. Looked up from germline, CDR1 is WNHNN and CDR2 is SYGVQD (reference sequence). This CDR3 is CASSATGNTEAFF. CDR3 DNA: TGCGCCAGCAGTGCGACAGGGAACACTGAAGCTTTCTTT.

This clone appeared a single time. The chain couples TRBV29-1 to TRBJ2-7; no clear D gene. From germline, CDR1 is SQVTM and CDR2 ANQGSEA. The CDR3 loop spans 13 amino acids. Deletions cut 5 bases from V and 4 bases from J, with 15 bases between. The CDR3 region has the DNA TGCAGCGTTAAAGCAGGTAACTTGTACGAGCAGTACTTC. The encoded protein is CSVKAGNLYEQYF.

J is TRBJ1-3 and V is TRBV11-2; D is uncertain. Trimming took off 2 bases at V and 4 bases at J, with 15 bases between the two ends. Germline CDR1 and CDR2: SGHAT and FQNNGV. The CDR3 is 16 amino acids. This chain's CDR3 is CASSLLASGSGNTIYF. CDR3 sequence (DNA): TGTGCCAGCAGCTTATTGGCCAGCGGGTCGGGAAACACCATATATTTT. Looking up the rest from reference TRBV11-2 and TRBJ1-3 gives the full variable domain: EAGVAQSPRYKIIEKRQSVAFWCNPISGHATLYWYQQILGQGPKLLIQFQNNGVVDDSQLPKDRFSAERLKGVDSTLKIQPAKLEDSAVYLCASSLLASGSGNTIYFGEGSWLTVV.

This clone has just a few counts. The chain is built from TRBV5-1 and TRBJ1-1; D ambiguous. CDR3 length: 13 residues. Trimming removed 7 bases at V and 5 bases at J, with 15 bases between. Germline assignment: CDR1 SGHRS and CDR2 YFSETQ. The CDR3 region has the DNA TGCGCCAGCGGCTACCTGGCGGGGACTGAAGCTTTCTTT. Protein: CASGYLAGTEAFF.

This rearrangement joins TRBV24-1 to TRBJ1-5, with 8 bases that match TRBD1. Per the germline V gene, CDR1 is KGHDR and CDR2 is SFDVKD. This CDR3 spans 14 amino acids. J was trimmed by 7 bases and V by 4 bases; bases with no gene match: 5. The CDR3 nucleotides read TGTGCCACCAGTGACGGGACAGGAGTCCAGCCCCAGCATTTT. Its translation: CATSDGTGVQPQHF.

This clone came up a few times. The rearrangement joins TRBV9 to TRBJ1-1; 9 bases agree with TRBD1. Germline lookup yields CDR1 SGDLS and CDR2 YYNGEE. This CDR3 region has 16 residues. After removal of 3 bases from V and 7 bases from J, the junction contained 13 bases not matched to a gene. CDR3 amino acids: CASSEKLQGAASEAFF. The CDR3 bases are TGTGCCAGCAGCGAAAAACTACAGGGGGCGGCTAGTGAAGCTTTCTTT.

This chain uses TRBV7-9 with TRBJ2-7, with 10 bases lining up with TRBD1. Trimming cost V 5 bases and J 4 bases; bases outside gene matches: 8. Germline assignment: CDR1 SEHNR and CDR2 FQNEAQ (reference sequence). The length of the CDR3 is 15 residues. The CDR3 region has the DNA TGTGCCAGCAGCCCCCCCGACAGGGGGCTGTACGAGCAGTACTTC. It encodes CASSPPDRGLYEQYF. The complete variable domain, with remaining parts taken from reference TRBV7-9 and TRBJ2-7, reads DTGVSQNPRHKITKRGQNVTFRCDPISEHNRLYWYRQTLGQGPEFLTYFQNEAQLEKSRLLSDRFSAERPKGSFSTLEIQRTEQGDSAMYLCASSPPDRGLYEQYFGPGTRLTVT.